Listed below are T cell receptor beta chains from one sample, sequenced in a study of blood T cell repertoires in COVID-19. Clones were read by immunoSEQ multiplex PCR, and TCRdb kept only the in-frame ones, dropping some. The repertoire holds tens of thousands of clones, with about 80% as singletons. The sample taken for sequencing was peripheral blood. The receptor source for this set is a human donor in a cohort sampled during active COVID-19. The CDR3 runs from the conserved cysteine through the conserved F or W. Fields, in order: clone size, CDR3 length, J gene, D gene, V gene, CDR3 protein, CDR3 DNA. A D gene is named only where the DNA matches it firmly. Clone size, where shown, is once, few, many, or a class for clones that have expanded.

size: .; length: 11; J: TRBJ1-1; D: .; V: TRBV27; CDR3: CASRSTAEAFF; DNA: TGTGCCAGCAGGTCGACTGCTGAAGCTTTCTTT
size: .; length: 15; J: TRBJ2-2; D: .; V: TRBV3-1/TRBV3-2; CDR3: CASRVGVQSPGELFF; DNA: TGTGCCAGCAGGGTGGGAGTACAATCTCCCGGGGAGCTGTTTTTT
size: .; length: 12; J: TRBJ2-2; D: .; V: TRBV12-3/TRBV12-4; CDR3: CASRSAPGELFF; DNA: TGTGCCAGCAGAAGCGCCCCCGGGGAGCTGTTTTTT
size: .; length: 12; J: TRBJ1-1; D: .; V: TRBV29-1; CDR3: CSATAGNTEAFF; DNA: TGCAGCGCTACGGCAGGGAACACTGAAGCTTTCTTT
size: few; length: 16; J: TRBJ2-7; D: .; V: TRBV2; CDR3: CASSEYWQSRPYEQYF; DNA: TGTGCCAGCAGTGAATATTGGCAGTCCCGCCCCTACGAGCAGTACTTC
size: .; length: 16; J: TRBJ1-1; D: TRBD1; V: TRBV7-9; CDR3: CASSFGTGRGDTEAFF; DNA: TGTGCCAGCAGCTTCGGGACAGGGCGTGGGGACACTGAAGCTTTCTTT
size: .; length: 13; J: TRBJ2-3; D: .; V: TRBV2; CDR3: CASTLRFADTQYF; DNA: TGTGCCAGCACCCTGAGGTTTGCAGATACGCAGTATTTT
size: once; length: 13; J: TRBJ1-1; D: .; V: TRBV5-1; CDR3: CASSLARLREAFF; DNA: TGCGCCAGCAGCCTCGCTAGGCTCCGGGAAGCTTTCTTT
size: .; length: 15; J: TRBJ2-7; D: TRBD1; V: TRBV5-6; CDR3: CASSLRGGAPYEQYF; DNA: TGTGCCAGCAGCTTGAGAGGGGGCGCGCCCTACGAGCAGTACTTC
size: .; length: 15; J: TRBJ2-2; D: TRBD2; V: TRBV5-1; CDR3: CASSSSGGATGELFF; DNA: TGCGCCAGCAGCTCAAGCGGGGGGGCCACCGGGGAGCTGTTTTTT
size: few; length: 13; J: TRBJ2-3; D: .; V: TRBV7-3; CDR3: CASSLKRGDTQYF; DNA: TGTGCCAGCAGCTTAAAAAGGGGAGATACGCAGTATTTT
size: .; length: 14; J: TRBJ2-3; D: .; V: TRBV2; CDR3: CASSESRGQDTQYF; DNA: TGTGCCAGCAGTGAGTCGAGGGGACAAGATACGCAGTATTTT
size: .; length: 13; J: TRBJ1-5; D: .; V: TRBV7-2; CDR3: CASSLGLRDPQHF; DNA: TGTGCCAGCAGCTTGGGGCTCAGGGATCCCCAGCATTTT
size: .; length: 18; J: TRBJ1-2; D: TRBD1; V: TRBV7-9; CDR3: CASSSFLTGTGFNYGYTF; DNA: TGTGCCAGCAGTTCATTCCTGACCGGGACAGGGTTCAACTATGGCTACACCTTC
size: .; length: 12; J: TRBJ1-5; D: .; V: TRBV6-5; CDR3: CASTVSNQPQHF; DNA: TGTGCCAGCACAGTTAGCAATCAGCCCCAGCATTTT
size: .; length: 12; J: TRBJ1-2; D: .; V: TRBV12-3/TRBV12-4; CDR3: CASSFGTHGYTF; DNA: TGTGCCAGCAGTTTCGGGACACATGGCTACACCTTC
size: .; length: 13; J: TRBJ1-2; D: .; V: TRBV10-1; CDR3: CASSPGIDYGYTF; DNA: TGCGCCAGCAGCCCAGGGATCGACTATGGCTACACCTTC
size: .; length: 15; J: TRBJ2-1; D: TRBD1; V: TRBV9; CDR3: CASSVGTGGYNEQFF; DNA: TGTGCCAGCAGCGTCGGGACAGGGGGATACAATGAGCAGTTCTTC
size: .; length: 15; J: TRBJ1-1; D: .; V: TRBV6-1; CDR3: CASSEALWETTEAFF; DNA: TGTGCCAGCAGTGAAGCACTGTGGGAGACCACTGAAGCTTTCTTT
size: few; length: 13; J: TRBJ2-7; D: TRBD1; V: TRBV7-8; CDR3: CASSRDRVGEQYF; DNA: TGTGCCAGCAGCCGAGACAGGGTGGGTGAGCAGTACTTC
size: .; length: 16; J: TRBJ2-7; D: TRBD1; V: TRBV9; CDR3: CASSVGGTGASYEQYF; DNA: TGTGCCAGCAGCGTAGGCGGGACAGGCGCCTCCTACGAGCAGTACTTC
size: .; length: 16; J: TRBJ2-7; D: .; V: TRBV6-2/TRBV6-3; CDR3: CASSYASRRAPYEQYF; DNA: TGTGCCAGCAGTTACGCCTCAAGGAGGGCGCCCTACGAGCAGTACTTC
size: .; length: 14; J: TRBJ1-2; D: TRBD1; V: TRBV28; CDR3: CASSDTGTVGGYTF; DNA: TGTGCCAGCAGCGATACCGGGACAGTGGGTGGCTACACCTTC
size: .; length: 12; J: TRBJ1-5; D: .; V: TRBV13; CDR3: CASDEGEQPQHF; DNA: TGTGCCAGCGACGAGGGGGAGCAGCCCCAGCATTTT
size: .; length: 13; J: TRBJ1-2; D: .; V: TRBV12-3/TRBV12-4; CDR3: CASRREENYGYTF; DNA: TGTGCCAGCCGACGGGAGGAAAACTATGGCTACACCTTC
size: .; length: 18; J: TRBJ2-2; D: .; V: TRBV9; CDR3: CASSVAHLTWVNTGELFF; DNA: TGTGCCAGCAGCGTAGCCCATTTGACTTGGGTGAACACCGGGGAGCTGTTTTTT
size: .; length: 17; J: TRBJ2-6; D: .; V: TRBV5-1; CDR3: CASSMGPRTSGANVLTF; DNA: TGCGCCAGCTCTATGGGGCCCCGAACTTCTGGGGCCAACGTCCTGACTTTC
size: .; length: 14; J: TRBJ2-7; D: TRBD2; V: TRBV9; CDR3: CASSAGLAPYEQYF; DNA: TGTGCCAGCAGCGCGGGACTAGCCCCCTACGAGCAGTACTTC
size: .; length: 16; J: TRBJ2-7; D: .; V: TRBV6-6; CDR3: CASSSDTQRTDYEQYF; DNA: TGTGCCAGCAGTTCGGACACTCAGAGGACCGATTACGAGCAGTACTTC